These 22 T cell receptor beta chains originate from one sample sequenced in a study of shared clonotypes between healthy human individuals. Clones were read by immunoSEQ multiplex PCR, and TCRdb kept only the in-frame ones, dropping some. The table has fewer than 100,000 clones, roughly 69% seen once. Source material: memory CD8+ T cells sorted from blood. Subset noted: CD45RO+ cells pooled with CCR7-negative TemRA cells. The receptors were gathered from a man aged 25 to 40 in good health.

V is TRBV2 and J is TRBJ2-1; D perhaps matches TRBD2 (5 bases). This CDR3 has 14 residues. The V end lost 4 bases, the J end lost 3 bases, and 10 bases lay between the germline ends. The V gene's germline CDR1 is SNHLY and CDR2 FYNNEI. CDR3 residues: CASSVVRDYNEQFF. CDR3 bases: TGTGCCAGCAGTGTTGTTCGGGACTACAATGAGCAGTTCTTC.

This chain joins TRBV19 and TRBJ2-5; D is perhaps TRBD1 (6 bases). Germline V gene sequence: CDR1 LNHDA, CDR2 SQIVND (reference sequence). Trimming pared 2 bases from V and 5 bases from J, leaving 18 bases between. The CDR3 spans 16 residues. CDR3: CASSISDSGDLETQYF. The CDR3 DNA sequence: TGTGCCAGTAGTATATCGGACAGCGGAGATCTGGAGACCCAGTACTTC.

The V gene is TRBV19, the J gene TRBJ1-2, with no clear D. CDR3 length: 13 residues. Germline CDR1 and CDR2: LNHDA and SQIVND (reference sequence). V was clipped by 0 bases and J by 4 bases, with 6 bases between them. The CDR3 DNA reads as TGTGCCAGTAGTATAGAACAGTCCTATGGCTACACCTTC. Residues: CASSIEQSYGYTF.

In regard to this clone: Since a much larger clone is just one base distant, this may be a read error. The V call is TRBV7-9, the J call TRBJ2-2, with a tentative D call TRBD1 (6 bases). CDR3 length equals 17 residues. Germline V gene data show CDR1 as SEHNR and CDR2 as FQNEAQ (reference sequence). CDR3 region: CASSSAGGTKNTGEPFF. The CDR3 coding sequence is TGTGCCAGCAGCTCCGCGGGTGGGACAAAGAACACCGGGGAGCCGTTTTTT.

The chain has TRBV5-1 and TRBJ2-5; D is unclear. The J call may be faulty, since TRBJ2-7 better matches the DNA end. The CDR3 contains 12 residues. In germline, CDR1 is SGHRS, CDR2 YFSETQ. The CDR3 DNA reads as TGCGCCAGCAGGAGAGACTCAAGCGAGCAGTACTTC. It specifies CASRRDSSEQYF.

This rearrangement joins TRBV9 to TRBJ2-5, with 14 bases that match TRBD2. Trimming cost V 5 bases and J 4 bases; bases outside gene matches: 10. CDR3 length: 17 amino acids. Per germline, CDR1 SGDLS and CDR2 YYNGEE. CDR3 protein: CASSVGLAGEGRETQYF. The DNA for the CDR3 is TGTGCCAGCAGTGTGGGACTAGCGGGAGAAGGTAGAGAGACCCAGTACTTC.

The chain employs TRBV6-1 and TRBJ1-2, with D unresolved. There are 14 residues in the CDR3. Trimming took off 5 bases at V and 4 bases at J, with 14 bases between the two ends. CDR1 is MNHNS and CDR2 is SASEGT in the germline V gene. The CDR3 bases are TGTGCCAGCAGTCCAGCCGACGGGCCCTATGGCTACACCTTC. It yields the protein CASSPADGPYGYTF.

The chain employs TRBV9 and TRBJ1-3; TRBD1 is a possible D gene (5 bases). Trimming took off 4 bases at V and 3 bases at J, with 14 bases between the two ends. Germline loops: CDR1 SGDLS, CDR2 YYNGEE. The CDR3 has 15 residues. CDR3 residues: CASSFTGGVGNTIYF. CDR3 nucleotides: TGTGCCAGCAGCTTCACCGGGGGGGTTGGAAACACCATATATTTT.

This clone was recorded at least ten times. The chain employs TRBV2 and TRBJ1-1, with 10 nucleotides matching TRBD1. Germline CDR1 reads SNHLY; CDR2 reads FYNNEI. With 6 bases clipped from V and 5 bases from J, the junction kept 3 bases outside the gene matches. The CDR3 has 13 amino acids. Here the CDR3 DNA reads TGTGCCAGCAGGGGACAGGGGAGTACTGAAGCTTTCTTT. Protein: CASRGQGSTEAFF.

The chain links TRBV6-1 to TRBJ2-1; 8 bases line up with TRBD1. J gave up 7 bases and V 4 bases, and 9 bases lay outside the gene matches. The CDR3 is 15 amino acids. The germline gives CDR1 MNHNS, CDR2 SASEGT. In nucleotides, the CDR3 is TGTGCCAGCAGTGTTGACAGGGGATTTGTTAATGAGCAGTTCTTC. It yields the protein CASSVDRGFVNEQFF.

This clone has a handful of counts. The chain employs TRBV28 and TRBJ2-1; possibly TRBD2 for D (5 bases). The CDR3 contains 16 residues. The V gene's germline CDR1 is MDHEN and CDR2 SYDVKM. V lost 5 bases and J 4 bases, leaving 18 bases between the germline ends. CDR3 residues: CASSKLQTGLYNEQFF. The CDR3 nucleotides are TGTGCCAGCAGTAAACTCCAAACCGGACTGTACAATGAGCAGTTCTTC.

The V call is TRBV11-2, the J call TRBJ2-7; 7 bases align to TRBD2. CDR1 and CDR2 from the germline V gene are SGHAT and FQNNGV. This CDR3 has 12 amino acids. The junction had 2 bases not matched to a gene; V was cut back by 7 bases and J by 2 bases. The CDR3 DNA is TGTGCCAGCACCCGGGGGGCCTACGAGCAGTACTTC. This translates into CASTRGAYEQYF.

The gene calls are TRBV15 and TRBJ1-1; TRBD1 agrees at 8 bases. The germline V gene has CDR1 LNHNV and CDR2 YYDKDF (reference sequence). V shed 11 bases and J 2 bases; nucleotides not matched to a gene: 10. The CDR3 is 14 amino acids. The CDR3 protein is CASSAGGENTEAFF. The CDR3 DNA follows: TGTGCCTCCTCCGCAGGGGGCGAAAACACTGAAGCTTTCTTT.

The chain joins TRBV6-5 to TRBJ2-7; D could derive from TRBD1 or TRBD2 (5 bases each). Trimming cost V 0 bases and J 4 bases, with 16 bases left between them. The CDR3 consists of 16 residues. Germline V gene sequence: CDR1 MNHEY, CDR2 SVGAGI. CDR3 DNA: TGTGCCAGCAGTTACTCTCAATTCAGGGAGAGGTACGAGCAGTACTTC. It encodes CASSYSQFRERYEQYF.

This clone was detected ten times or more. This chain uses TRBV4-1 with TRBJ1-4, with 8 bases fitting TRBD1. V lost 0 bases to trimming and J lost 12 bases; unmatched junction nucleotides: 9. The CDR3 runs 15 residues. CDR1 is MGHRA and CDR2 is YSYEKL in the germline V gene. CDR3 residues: CASSQEWDRPRELFF. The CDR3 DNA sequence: TGCGCCAGCAGCCAAGAATGGGACAGGCCTCGGGAACTGTTTTTT.

In nucleotides, the CDR3 is TGCGCCAGCAGGCGCACGGGACAGGGCTACGAGCAGTACTTC. This codes for CASRRTGQGYEQYF. The J gene is TRBJ2-7, the V gene TRBV5-1, with TRBD1 matching over 9 bases. This CDR3 region has 14 residues. Per germline, CDR1 SGHRS and CDR2 YFSETQ. Losses at the gene ends were 5 bases for V and 3 bases for J; bases not matched to a gene: 6.

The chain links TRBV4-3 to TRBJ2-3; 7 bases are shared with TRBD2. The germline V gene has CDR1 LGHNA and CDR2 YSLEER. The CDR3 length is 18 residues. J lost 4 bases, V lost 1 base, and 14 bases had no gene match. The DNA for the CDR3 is TGCGCCAGCAGCCAAGCAACCCGAGGGGCGGGAGAAGCAGATACGCAGTATTTT. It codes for CASSQATRGAGEADTQYF.

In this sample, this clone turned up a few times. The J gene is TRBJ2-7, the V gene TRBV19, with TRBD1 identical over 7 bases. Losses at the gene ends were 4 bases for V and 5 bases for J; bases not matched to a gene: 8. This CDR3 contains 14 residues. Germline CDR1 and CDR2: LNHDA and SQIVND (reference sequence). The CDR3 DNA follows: TGTGCCAGTAGTACTGCGGGTGACAGGGACGAGCAGTACTTC. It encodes CASSTAGDRDEQYF.

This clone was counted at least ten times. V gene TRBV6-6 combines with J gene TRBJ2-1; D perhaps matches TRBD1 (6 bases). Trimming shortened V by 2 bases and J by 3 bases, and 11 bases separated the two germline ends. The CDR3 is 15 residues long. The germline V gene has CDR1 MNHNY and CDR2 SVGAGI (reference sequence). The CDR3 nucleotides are TGTGCCAGCAGTTACGAGGACAGTCGCTACAATGAGCAGTTCTTC. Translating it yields CASSYEDSRYNEQFF.

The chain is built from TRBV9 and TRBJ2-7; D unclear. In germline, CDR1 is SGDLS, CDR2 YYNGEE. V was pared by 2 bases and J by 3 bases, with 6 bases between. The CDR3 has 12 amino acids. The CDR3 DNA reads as TGTGCCAGCAGCGTTGGTTTCTACGAGCAGTACTTC. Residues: CASSVGFYEQYF.

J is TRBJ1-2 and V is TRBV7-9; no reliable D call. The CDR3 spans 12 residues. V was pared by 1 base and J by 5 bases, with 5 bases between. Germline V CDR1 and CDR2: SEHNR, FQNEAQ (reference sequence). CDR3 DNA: TGTGCCAGCAGCTTAGTGGGATATGGCTACACCTTC. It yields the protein CASSLVGYGYTF. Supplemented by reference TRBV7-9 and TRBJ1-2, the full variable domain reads DTGVSQNPRHKITKRGQNVTFRCDPISEHNRLYWYRQTLGQGPEFLTYFQNEAQLEKSRLLSDRFSAERPKGSFSTLEIQRTEQGDSAMYLCASSLVGYGYTFGSGTRLTVV.

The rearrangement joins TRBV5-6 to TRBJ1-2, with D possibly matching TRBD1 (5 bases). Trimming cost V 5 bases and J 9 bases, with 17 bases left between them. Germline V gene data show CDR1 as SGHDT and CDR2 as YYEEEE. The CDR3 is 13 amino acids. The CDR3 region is CASSSGTGMSYTF. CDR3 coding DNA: TGTGCCAGCAGTTCCGGGACGGGGATGAGCTACACCTTC.